The 26 T cell receptor beta chains given below trace back to one sample, sequenced in a study of technical replicates of blood from several donors. The repertoire was sequenced with immunoSEQ multiplex PCR; TCRdb's copy has only in-frame clones and lacks some. Of tens of thousands of clones listed, over 75% are singletons. The material sequenced was PBMCs. Receptor source: a human donor in good health. Some clones in this sample may be carry-over from other donors' samples.

This chain joins TRBV30 and TRBJ2-1, with no clear D. The CDR3 runs to 12 residues. CDR1 GTSNPN and CDR2 SVGIG come from the germline V gene (reference sequence). With 0 bases removed from V and 7 bases from J, the gap between germline ends came to 7 bases. CDR3 loop: CAWSVYLNEQFF. For the CDR3, the DNA is TGTGCCTGGAGTGTATATTTGAATGAGCAGTTCTTC.

The rearrangement links TRBV30 to TRBJ1-1; D ambiguous. Trimming removed 0 bases at V and 3 bases at J, with 8 bases between. The CDR3 consists of 13 residues. Germline CDR1 is GTSNPN and CDR2 is SVGIG (reference sequence). The DNA for the CDR3 is TGTGCCTGGAGTGTAATCGGGGACACTGAAGCTTTCTTT. As protein: CAWSVIGDTEAFF.

The rearrangement joins TRBV4-2 to TRBJ2-3, with 10 nucleotides matching TRBD2. Looked up from germline, CDR1 is LGHNA and CDR2 is YNFKEQ. With V trimmed by 2 bases and J by 8 bases, 19 bases remained unmatched. The CDR3 is made up of 19 amino acids. The DNA of the CDR3 is TGTGCCAGCAGCCAATTTATGAACGGTGAAGCGGGGGGGCGGGGTACGCAGTATTTT. It yields the protein CASSQFMNGEAGGRGTQYF.

V and J are TRBV18 and TRBJ2-2; tentative D call: TRBD1 (5 bases). V lost 5 bases, J lost 2 bases, and 12 bases lay in between. Germline CDR1 is KGHSH and CDR2 is LQKENI. The CDR3 spans 15 residues. The CDR3 loop is CASSFDRANTGELFF. CDR3 DNA sequence: TGTGCCAGCTCATTCGACAGAGCTAACACCGGGGAGCTGTTTTTT.

The chain employs TRBV9 and TRBJ2-3, with TRBD2 identical over 8 bases. The CDR3 length is 17 residues. Germline lookup yields CDR1 SGDLS and CDR2 YYNGEE. V trimming: 0 bases; J trimming: 6 bases; junction bases outside the gene matches: 12. The CDR3 DNA reads TGTGCCAGCAGCGTAGGGGTGTCGAGCGGGAGCTCCGATACGCAGTATTTT. This encodes CASSVGVSSGSSDTQYF.

The chain links TRBV11-2 to TRBJ2-5; no reliable D call. The V end lost 3 bases, the J end lost 4 bases, and 15 bases lay between the germline ends. Germline V gives CDR1 SGHAT, CDR2 FQNNGV. The CDR3 consists of 15 residues. The CDR3 region has the DNA TGTGCCAGCAGCTTGGGTCCAGGCAATGGAGAGACCCAGTACTTC. Translated, it gives CASSLGPGNGETQYF.

The gene calls are TRBV6-5 and TRBJ2-7; TRBD1 is a possible D gene (6 bases). Germline V gives CDR1 MNHEY, CDR2 SVGAGI. Trimming cost V 6 bases and J 9 bases, with 15 bases left between them. The CDR3 contains 12 residues. CDR3 amino acids: CASRNTGKGQYF. CDR3 nucleotide sequence: TGTGCCAGCAGAAATACAGGGAAAGGGCAGTACTTC.

The chain uses TRBV7-3 and TRBJ2-1; TRBD2 agrees at 10 bases. V dropped 1 base and J dropped 4; count of bases not matched to a gene: 7. Per germline, CDR1 SGHTA and CDR2 FQGTGA. The CDR3 is 17 residues long. Here the CDR3 reads CASSLRALAGDYNEQFF. The CDR3 nucleotides are TGTGCCAGCAGCTTAAGGGCCCTAGCGGGGGATTACAATGAGCAGTTCTTC.

V and J are TRBV4-1 and TRBJ2-5; TRBD2 agrees at 11 bases. This CDR3 has 15 residues. V was clipped by 5 bases and J by 2 bases; unmatched bases: 4. Germline V gene sequence: CDR1 MGHRA, CDR2 YSYEKL. CDR3: CASSSLAGGQETQYF. Written as DNA, the CDR3 is TGCGCCAGCAGCTCCCTAGCGGGGGGTCAAGAGACCCAGTACTTC.

V is TRBV2 and J is TRBJ2-1; 8 bases agree with TRBD1. Looked up from germline, CDR1 is SNHLY and CDR2 is FYNNEI. J was trimmed by 5 bases and V by 8 bases; bases with no gene match: 8. This CDR3 has 14 residues. The CDR3 sequence: CASSDRELHNEQFF. As DNA, the CDR3 is TGTGCCAGCTCGGACAGGGAGCTACACAATGAGCAGTTCTTC.

The chain couples TRBV7-2 to TRBJ2-5, with D maybe TRBD2 (6 bases). The germline V gene has CDR1 SGHTA and CDR2 FQGNSA. The ends were cut back, 4 bases at V and 1 base at J, with 16 bases in the middle. This CDR3 region has 16 residues. The CDR3 DNA reads as TGTGCCAGCAGCTCACGTTGGAGGGGTCCCCAAGAGACCCAGTACTTC. This translates into CASSSRWRGPQETQYF.

The chain employs TRBV5-1 and TRBJ2-3, with D perhaps matching TRBD1 (6 bases). The CDR3 has 17 amino acids. The V gene's germline CDR1 is SGHRS and CDR2 YFSETQ. Trimming removed 0 bases from V and 4 bases from J, with 18 bases in between. Written as DNA, the CDR3 is TGCGCCAGCAGCTTGGGGGTTCGACAGGAAAGTTCAGATACGCAGTATTTT. It yields the protein CASSLGVRQESSDTQYF.

The chain couples TRBV7-8 to TRBJ2-5; D perhaps matches TRBD2 (5 bases). Germline assignment: CDR1 SGHVS and CDR2 FQNEAQ. CDR3 size: 13 residues. V lost 7 bases and J lost 5, with 14 bases in between. CDR3 protein: CASTKGVGETQYF. As DNA, the CDR3 is TGTGCCAGCACGAAGGGAGTTGGGGAGACCCAGTACTTC.

This chain connects TRBV9 to TRBJ1-5, with 7 positions matching TRBD1. This CDR3 is 13 amino acids long. CDR1 and CDR2 (germline): SGDLS, YYNGEE. V shed 4 bases, J shed 7 bases, and the junction held 5 bases outside the gene matches. CDR3 residues: CASSKEGAQPQHF. Here the CDR3 DNA reads TGTGCCAGCAGCAAGGAGGGGGCACAGCCCCAGCATTTT.

This clone was counted once. The chain has TRBV5-1 and TRBJ2-3; 9 nucleotides line up with TRBD2. This CDR3 contains 15 residues. Germline CDR1 is SGHRS and CDR2 is YFSETQ. With 5 bases clipped from V and 1 base from J, the junction kept 5 bases outside the gene matches. The CDR3 DNA is TGCGCCAGCAGGGCAATAGCGGGGGGCACAGATACGCAGTATTTT. This codes for CASRAIAGGTDTQYF. Complete variable domain (other parts from reference TRBV5-1 and TRBJ2-3): KAGVTQTPRYLIKTRGQQVTLSCSPISGHRSVSWYQQTPGQGLQFLFEYFSETQRNKGNFPGRFSGRQFSNSRSEMNVSTLELGDSALYLCASRAIAGGTDTQYFGPGTRLTVL.

This clone was seen only a few times. The gene calls are TRBV4-1 and TRBJ2-5, with D possibly matching TRBD2 (6 bases). Germline lookup yields CDR1 MGHRA and CDR2 YSYEKL. This CDR3 has 16 amino acids. Trimming pared 3 bases from V and 1 base from J, leaving 15 bases between. CDR3 loop: CASSQGNPLAQETQYF. CDR3 nucleotide sequence: TGCGCCAGCAGCCAGGGAAACCCACTAGCCCAAGAGACCCAGTACTTC.

The V gene is TRBV7-8, the J gene TRBJ1-2; no definite D call. The germline V gene has CDR1 SGHVS and CDR2 FQNEAQ. The V end was cut by 0 bases, the J end by 5 bases, with 10 bases between. This CDR3 spans 14 amino acids. The CDR3 sequence: CASSLAAGQYGYTF. The CDR3 nucleotides read TGTGCCAGCAGCTTAGCGGCAGGTCAATATGGCTACACCTTC.

The chain recombines TRBV29-1 with TRBJ2-7; 16 positions match TRBD2. The CDR3 runs to 12 residues. In germline, CDR1 is SQVTM, CDR2 ANQGSEA. V was clipped by 7 bases and J by 10 bases; unmatched bases: 4. The CDR3 DNA sequence: TGCAGCGCGGGACTAGCGGGAGGGGAACAGTACTTC. This codes for CSAGLAGGEQYF.

The count of this clone is one. The chain is built from TRBV27 and TRBJ1-1; D gene unclear. Trimming cost V 2 bases and J 2 bases, with 6 bases left between them. The germline V gene has CDR1 MNHEY and CDR2 SMNVEV (reference sequence). The CDR3 contains 13 residues. The CDR3 DNA sequence: TGTGCCAGCAGTTTAGCAGGAAACACTGAAGCTTTCTTT. This sequence encodes CASSLAGNTEAFF.

V is TRBV20-1 and J is TRBJ2-2, with D uncertain. CDR1 DFQATT and CDR2 SNEGSKA come from the germline V gene (reference sequence). The CDR3 extends over 9 amino acids. Trimming stripped 6 bases from V and 7 bases from J, with 3 bases between. The CDR3 sequence is CSAHGELFF. The DNA for the CDR3 is TGCAGTGCACACGGGGAGCTGTTTTTT.

The chain is built from TRBV15 and TRBJ2-5; 7 bases map to TRBD1. V was pared by 1 base and J by 5 bases, with 4 bases of the junction left unmatched. Germline-derived CDR1 and CDR2 are LNHNV and YYDKDF (reference sequence). The CDR3 runs to 14 residues. CDR3: CATSRGQGAETQYF. The DNA of the CDR3 is TGTGCCACCAGCAGAGGACAGGGTGCGGAGACCCAGTACTTC.

The chain couples TRBV5-1 to TRBJ1-2, with 7 bases identical to TRBD1. Germline V gene sequence: CDR1 SGHRS, CDR2 YFSETQ. V lost 4 bases to trimming and J lost 7 bases; unmatched junction nucleotides: 7. This CDR3 has 13 amino acids. Here the CDR3 DNA reads TGCGCCAGCAGCGGGGACAGCGGGCTTGGCTACACCTTC. It yields the protein CASSGDSGLGYTF. The entire variable domain, with the rest obtained from reference TRBV5-1 and TRBJ1-2, is as follows: KAGVTQTPRYLIKTRGQQVTLSCSPISGHRSVSWYQQTPGQGLQFLFEYFSETQRNKGNFPGRFSGRQFSNSRSEMNVSTLELGDSALYLCASSGDSGLGYTFGSGTRLTVV.

The chain links TRBV6-5 to TRBJ1-1; D not certain. The V end lost 8 bases, the J end lost 8 bases, and 18 bases lay between the germline ends. Germline CDR1 reads MNHEY; CDR2 reads SVGAGI. The CDR3 has 13 amino acids. The CDR3 nucleotides read TGTGCCAGCGGTCTCGATTGGTCGGGGGAAGCTTTCTTT. It specifies CASGLDWSGEAFF.

The chain carries TRBV5-1 and TRBJ2-6; D is perhaps TRBD2 (5 bases). V was shortened by 0 bases and J by 1 base, with 5 bases between the two germline ends. CDR1 is SGHRS and CDR2 is YFSETQ in the germline V gene. The CDR3 spans 15 residues. CDR3 in amino acids: CASSLGGSGANVLTF. In DNA, the CDR3 is TGCGCCAGCAGCTTGGGAGGGTCTGGGGCCAACGTCCTGACTTTC.

The V call is TRBV7-2, the J call TRBJ2-7, with TRBD1 as a possible D gene (6 bases). V lost 4 bases and J lost 3, with 16 bases in between. Germline CDR1 SGHTA, CDR2 FQGNSA. This CDR3 comprises 15 residues. The CDR3 region has the DNA TGTGCCAGCAGCTCCGAGACAGGCAAGATCTACGAGCAGTACTTC. It translates to CASSSETGKIYEQYF.

A remark on this clone: One end of the junction does not line up with germline, which may come from a read error. The chain carries TRBV7-2 and TRBJ2-4, with 13 bases aligning to TRBD2. Germline values: CDR1 SGHTA, CDR2 FQGNSA. The CDR3 has 13 residues. The CDR3 reads CASSFAGTSGKVF. DNA of the CDR3: TGTGCCAGCAGCTTCGCCGGGACTAGCGGGAAGGTGTTC.